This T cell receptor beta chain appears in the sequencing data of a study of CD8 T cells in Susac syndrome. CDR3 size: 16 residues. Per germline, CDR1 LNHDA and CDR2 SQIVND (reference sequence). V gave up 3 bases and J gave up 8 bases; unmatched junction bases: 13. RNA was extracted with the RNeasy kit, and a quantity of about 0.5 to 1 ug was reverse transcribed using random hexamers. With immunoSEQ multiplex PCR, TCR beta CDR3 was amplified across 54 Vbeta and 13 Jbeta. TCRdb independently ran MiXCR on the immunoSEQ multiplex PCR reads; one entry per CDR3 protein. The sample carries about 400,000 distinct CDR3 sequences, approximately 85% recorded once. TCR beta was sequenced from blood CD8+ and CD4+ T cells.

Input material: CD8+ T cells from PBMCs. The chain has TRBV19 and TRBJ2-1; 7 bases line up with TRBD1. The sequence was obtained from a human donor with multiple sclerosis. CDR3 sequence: CASSILGQRYQDEQFF. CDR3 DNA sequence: TGTGCCAGTAGTATCTTGGGACAGAGATATCAGGATGAGCAGTTCTTC. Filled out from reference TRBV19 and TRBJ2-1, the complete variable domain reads DGGITQSPKYLFRKEGQNVTLSCEQNLNHDAMYWYRQDPGQGLRLIYYSQIVNDFQKGDIAEGYSVSREKKESFPLTVTSAQKNPTAFYLCASSILGQRYQDEQFFGPGTRLTVL.